This T cell receptor (beta chain) was sequenced for a study of cytomegalovirus exposure and HLA in healthy donors listed by TCRdb under 2017. As for the study more broadly: According to an earlier analysis of around 600 of the donors, about 179 million T cells yielded roughly 110 million unique TCR beta sequences and more than 250 Gb of sequence data. An early release that covered about 640 HLA-typed donors contained approximately 300 gigabases of sequencing data and tens of millions of unique TCR sequences. Of the approximately 370 genotyped donors, 81% were placed in the genetic ancestry cluster associated with self-reported Caucasian donors. The study was designed to test whether signatures of past pathogen exposure could be identified by cataloging public T cell receptors. The study used immunosequencing to profile the T cell repertoires of under 700 subjects and linked those repertoires to cytomegalovirus serostatus. Besides the first cohort of roughly 700 subjects, a separate validation cohort made up of over 95 different subjects was used. To predict cytomegalovirus infection status, the study combined high-throughput TCR immunosequencing, statistical association of individual TCRs with disease status, and machine learning. A later analysis re-examined previously published TCR beta repertoires from just over 650 donors and added high-resolution HLA genotyping to investigate patterns of TCR occurrence. The later analysis used no new phenotypic data to find candidate immune exposures, relying instead on TCR beta sequences and their occurrence across donors. An earlier analysis of 587 of the donors used high-throughput TCR beta sequencing to judge whether each TCR beta V gene segment behaved as functional or pseudogenic. Donor age, sex, ethnicity and CMV serostatus were compiled alongside the repertoire data. Genome-wide SNP genotypes for about 55% of the 666 donors were used in a later genetic analysis, which treated that subset as a discovery cohort. Every discovery cohort repertoire had been produced on one sequencing platform. HLA typing covered class I and class II loci at four-digit resolution. The number of typed donors differed by locus: about 629-630 for A, B, C, DRB1 and DQB1; about 520 for DQA1; about 600 for DPA1; and around 450 for DPB1. Roughly five DR-DQ haplotypes were handled as single units for association and clustering, since linkage in the cohort was strong. Among approximately 370 genotyped donors of the cohort, an average of around 250,000 unique TCR beta nucleotide sequences was sequenced per donor, of which approximately 18% were non-productive. On the study overall, not on this receptor specifically: Compared with the roughly 700-donor mean, donors in an Asian-associated ancestry cluster had fewer N-insertions in productive TCRs, according to a later genetic analysis. For the cohort, immune exposure information was limited to CMV serostatus. The study gave a list of about 170 TCR beta chains associated with cytomegalovirus. Presence/absence analyses assumed roughly uniform sequencing depth across donors, an assumption that may not hold. A later genetic analysis associated a missense DCLRE1C variant with V-gene and J-gene trimming of TCR beta chains, and an independent cohort replicated the association. Cytomegalovirus status was reported to be diagnosed by the classifier with high specificity and sensitivity in both the original and validation cohorts. A further reported finding was that TCR beta sequences accurately predicted the HLA-A and HLA-B alleles for most subjects in the first cohort. Some IMGT-functional V segments, including TRBV6-2 and TRBV6-3, could not be distinguished by the 87-base-pair reads and were therefore excluded. In this cohort, only TCR beta chains were sequenced, and detectable features were limited by the absence of alpha or paired-chain data. HLA typing was unavailable for some donors at each locus, so association tests used only the typed subset. Three of the identified cytomegalovirus-associated TCR beta chains were confirmed in vitro to be specific for cytomegalovirus antigens. Linkage disequilibrium might explain the correlated functional status among segregating V segments, but an unknown experimental factor could not be ruled out. Broadly in line with IMGT annotations, most TCR beta V segments showed up in productive rearrangements about 87% or about 30% of the time in an earlier analysis of 450 to 750 of the donors. In a later analysis, HLA-associated TCR beta chains showed more clonal expansion and lower generation probabilities than non-associated chains that were equally common. Across donors, most TCR sequences were observed very rarely, whereas some public TCRs were present in many individuals. A later analysis found that most CMV-associated TCR beta chains appeared HLA-restricted, with HLA associations seemingly driven largely by CMV exposure. Specific HLA alleles were associated with 16,951 TCR beta sequences at a false discovery rate of 0.05 in a later analysis. When HLA alleles, especially DR and DQ, strongly co-occurred, attributing TCR associations to individual alleles was difficult. In a later analysis, the rate of TCR association differed among HLA loci, with DRB1 alleles having the most associated TCRs and HLA-C alleles having the fewest. A cluster of highly shared sequence variants was judged likely to represent a technical artifact of the sequencing pipeline. Several of the top co-occurrence clusters appeared to be linked to parvovirus B19, influenza, CMV and Epstein-Barr virus, according to a later analysis. The authors suggested that the approach could potentially be extended to other disease states and immunological phenotypes. The earlier analysis of some 560 of the donors excluded 15 to 20 rarely observed V segments, including chromosome 9 orphons, because counts were too low.

Comment on this clone: Its antigen has not been determined. No per-base quality is available; no much larger clone lies one base away.

The CDR3 spans 15 residues, from the cysteine through the phenylalanine. Only the CDR3 region is kept as DNA, spanning 45 bases read in frame from base 1. Deletion took 5 bases off V and 4 bases off J, with a span of 18 bases between the germline ends. The germline V gene specifies MDHEN as CDR1 and SYDVKM as CDR2. The cohort was made up of about 670 healthy bone marrow donors. At the time of sampling, every cohort member was nominally healthy, though immune exposures that went unrecorded were likely present. The donor tested CMV seropositive, placing the donor among the approximately 290 seropositive members of the cohort. A peripheral blood sample was provided by each donor, and peripheral blood mononuclear cells were used for TCR beta sequencing. The Qiagen DNeasy Blood Extraction Kit was used to extract genomic DNA from the blood cell samples. Libraries were made using the immunoSEQ multiplex PCR assay. The multiplex PCR relied on a mix of 60 forward primers for TCR Vbeta segments and 13 reverse primers for TCR Jbeta segments. A multiplex PCR assay on genomic DNA amplified the CDR3 region of rearranged TCR beta genes. On the Illumina HiSeq System, the amplified TCR beta libraries were sequenced as 87-base-pair reads. In the paper's pipeline: A later analysis tallied about 77 million unique TCR beta chains across the roughly 610 repertoires, and approximately 9.9 million of those chains were shared by two or more donors. Raw reads were error-corrected and collapsed into unique sequences by a nearest-neighbor algorithm in which closely related sequences were merged to remove PCR and sequencing errors. Alignment of CDR3 sequences to IMGT reference sequences was used to assign V, D and J gene segments. Each retained sequence needed at least a six-nucleotide match to both a V gene segment and a J gene segment. A rearrangement was called productive if the CDR3 had no stop codons and remained in frame with V and J, and every other rearrangement was called non-productive. CDR3 was defined according to IMGT convention as the region running from the second conserved V-encoded cysteine to the conserved J-encoded phenylalanine. Sequences without an unambiguous match to a single V gene segment were excluded from the earlier analysis of about 640 of the donors. In an earlier analysis of some 590 of the donors, a V segment was called functional when productive rearrangements were above 56.7%, and segregating when the standard deviation between donors exceeded 5%. A statistical classification framework was built for diagnosing cytomegalovirus status from the catalog of TCR beta chain sequences. In a later analysis, TCR nucleotide sequences were compared against IMGT/GENE-DB human TR gene sequences so that V and J genes could be assigned. The TCRdist pipeline was used in a later analysis to assign CDR3 sequences and most-parsimonious VDJ recombination scenarios. A later analysis defined each TCR beta chain by its CDR3 amino acid sequence plus V-gene family, and excluded reads lacking a unique V-gene family. In a later analysis, some 600 highly shared, low-generation-probability nucleotide sequences were removed to address suspected cross-contamination and a sequencing artifact. In a later analysis, a clonal expansion index for each public chain was calculated from normalized within-repertoire ranks of inferred template counts. In a later analysis, generation probabilities were computed using a VDJ recombination model fitted to out-of-frame rearrangements, and the results were checked against IGoR. Hypergeometric tests were used in a later analysis to score TCR-TCR, TCR-HLA and TCR-CMV co-occurrence, with a repertoire-size bias correction applied to the TCR pairs. To estimate false discovery rates, a later analysis permuted the HLA or CMV assignments 20 times. In a later analysis, co-occurring TCRs were grouped using DBSCAN, and TCRdist sequence similarity was added for clustering within HLA-allele-positive subsets. Repertoires with fewer than 30,000 or more than 120,000 public chains were left out of co-occurrence clustering, as were about five repertoires with anomalous nucleotide sharing. Here the immuneACCESS table is served through TCRdb, limited to in-frame sequences with V and J called. Missing clones are a known gap in these copies; in checked studies unresolved V genes cover under half, and the rest lacks a known reason. V and J calls and clone size are copied from that table; D and trimming were computed from the DNA. A total of under 200,000 clones appear in this sample, roughly 79% of them only once. The top ten clonotypes cover roughly 13% of the sample.

Here the chain combines TRBV28 and TRBJ2-7; the D gene is not confidently resolved. The source of this sequence is a man aged 50-60 years in good health and CMV-seropositive. Specimen: PBMCs. The CDR3 region reads CASSSPSTGPYEQYF. The DNA reads TGTGCCAGCAGTAGTCCGTCAACGGGTCCATACGAGCAGTACTTC.